Listed below are T cell receptor beta chains from one sample, sequenced in a study of shared clonotypes between healthy human individuals. Assay: immunoSEQ multiplex PCR; the TCRdb copy retains only in-frame clones and omits some. The sample has approximately 1.5 million clones, 98% to 99% seen once. Sequencing used naive CD4+ T cells sorted from blood. These receptors were collected from a young man in good health. CDR3s include the opening cysteine and the closing phenylalanine or tryptophan. D genes are given only for firm matches. Clone size is not always given. Where it is, it says once, few, many or a class for expanded clones.

abundance: -; len: 14; v_gene: TRBV9; j_gene: TRBJ2-3; d_gene: -; CDR3nt: TGTGCCAGCAGCGTAGCCCCACCCGCAGATACGCAGTATTTT; CDR3aa: CASSVAPPADTQYF
abundance: once; len: 14; v_gene: TRBV9; j_gene: TRBJ1-2; d_gene: -; CDR3nt: TGTGCCAGCAGCGTGAATAGGGGGAACTATGGCTACACCTTC; CDR3aa: CASSVNRGNYGYTF
abundance: -; len: 15; v_gene: TRBV2; j_gene: TRBJ2-1; d_gene: TRBD1; CDR3nt: TGTGCCAGCAGCCCCCTTGGACAGGAGTACAATGAGCAGTTCTTC; CDR3aa: CASSPLGQEYNEQFF
abundance: once; len: 12; v_gene: TRBV10-1; j_gene: TRBJ2-1; d_gene: -; CDR3nt: TGCGCCAGCAGTAATTGGTACAATGAGCAGTTCTTC; CDR3aa: CASSNWYNEQFF
abundance: -; len: 15; v_gene: TRBV5-1; j_gene: TRBJ2-7; d_gene: TRBD1; CDR3nt: TGCGCCAGCAGCTTGGACACAGGGGGTACGGACGAGCAGTACTTC; CDR3aa: CASSLDTGGTDEQYF
abundance: -; len: 11; v_gene: TRBV20-1; j_gene: TRBJ2-7; d_gene: -; CDR3nt: TGCATTCAGGGGAAAAAGTACGAGCAGTACTTC; CDR3aa: CIQGKKYEQYF
abundance: -; len: 15; v_gene: TRBV21-1; j_gene: TRBJ2-7; d_gene: -; CDR3nt: TGTGCCAGCAGCAACTTCCGGGACAGGGGATGCGAGCAGTACTTC; CDR3aa: CASSNFRDRGCEQYF
abundance: -; len: 15; v_gene: TRBV28; j_gene: TRBJ2-7; d_gene: -; CDR3nt: TGTGCCAGCACCCTAGACATCGGGAGTACCTACGAGCAGTACTTC; CDR3aa: CASTLDIGSTYEQYF
abundance: -; len: 16; v_gene: TRBV27; j_gene: TRBJ2-7; d_gene: TRBD1; CDR3nt: TGTGCCAGCAGTTCCCACCGGGACAGAGTTTCCTACGAGCAGTACTTC; CDR3aa: CASSSHRDRVSYEQYF
abundance: once; len: 15; v_gene: TRBV6-1; j_gene: TRBJ2-1; d_gene: -; CDR3nt: TGTGCCAGCAGTGAGACAGCCAATACTAACAATGAGCAGTTCTTC; CDR3aa: CASSETANTNNEQFF
abundance: once; len: 14; v_gene: TRBV7-2; j_gene: TRBJ2-7; d_gene: -; CDR3nt: TGTGCCAGCAGCCTCAGGCGGAACACCTACGAGCAGTACTTC; CDR3aa: CASSLRRNTYEQYF
abundance: -; len: 16; v_gene: TRBV7-6; j_gene: TRBJ2-7; d_gene: -; CDR3nt: TGTGCCAGCAGCTCAACACCGGGATTGGGGTCCTACGAGCAGTACTTC; CDR3aa: CASSSTPGLGSYEQYF
abundance: few; len: 20; v_gene: TRBV5-1; j_gene: TRBJ2-7; d_gene: TRBD1; CDR3nt: TGCGCCAGCAGATCGACAGGGGGATTGGGACAGGGGACTTCTTACGACGAGCAGTACTTC; CDR3aa: CASRSTGGLGQGTSYDEQYF
abundance: -; len: 14; v_gene: TRBV28; j_gene: TRBJ2-7; d_gene: -; CDR3nt: TGTGCCAGCAGCCGAATGGACAGCTCGGGGGAGCAGTACTTC; CDR3aa: CASSRMDSSGEQYF
abundance: -; len: 15; v_gene: TRBV18; j_gene: TRBJ2-1; d_gene: TRBD1; CDR3nt: TGTGCCAGCTCACCGAGGACAGGGGATTTGGGTGAGCAGTTCTTC; CDR3aa: CASSPRTGDLGEQFF
abundance: -; len: 16; v_gene: TRBV15; j_gene: TRBJ1-4; d_gene: -; CDR3nt: TGTGCCACCAGCAGCGGCCTAACTGCAACTAATGAAAAACTGTTTTTT; CDR3aa: CATSSGLTATNEKLFF
abundance: -; len: 14; v_gene: TRBV18; j_gene: TRBJ1-1; d_gene: -; CDR3nt: TGTGCCAGCTCACCACAGAGGATGAACACTGAAGCTTTCTTT; CDR3aa: CASSPQRMNTEAFF
abundance: -; len: 13; v_gene: TRBV28; j_gene: TRBJ1-4; d_gene: -; CDR3nt: TGTGCCAGCAACCGACAGTCCTACGAAAAACTGTTTTTT; CDR3aa: CASNRQSYEKLFF
abundance: -; len: 19; v_gene: TRBV7-9; j_gene: TRBJ2-3; d_gene: TRBD2; CDR3nt: TGTGCCAGCAGCTCTATAGGGACAGGACTAGCGGGAAGCACAGATACGCAGTATTTT; CDR3aa: CASSSIGTGLAGSTDTQYF
abundance: -; len: 16; v_gene: TRBV19; j_gene: TRBJ2-7; d_gene: TRBD2; CDR3nt: TGTGCCAGTAGTATAGCAGGGACTAGCGGGAGCTACGAGCAGTACTTC; CDR3aa: CASSIAGTSGSYEQYF
abundance: -; len: 14; v_gene: TRBV18; j_gene: TRBJ1-2; d_gene: -; CDR3nt: TGTGCCAGCTCACCCACCGCGGTAGCTTATGGCTACACCTTC; CDR3aa: CASSPTAVAYGYTF
abundance: -; len: 16; v_gene: TRBV18; j_gene: TRBJ2-7; d_gene: -; CDR3nt: TGTGCCAGCTCACCATTAGAACAGGCTACGTTTTACGAGCAGTACTTC; CDR3aa: CASSPLEQATFYEQYF
abundance: -; len: 15; v_gene: TRBV6-5; j_gene: TRBJ2-5; d_gene: -; CDR3nt: TGTGCCAGCAGTTACTCAGGCCCAACGAGAGAGACCCAGTACTTC; CDR3aa: CASSYSGPTRETQYF
abundance: -; len: 15; v_gene: TRBV23-1; j_gene: TRBJ2-7; d_gene: TRBD1; CDR3nt: TGCGCCAGCAGTCAAGGGGACAGGATTGGTGACGAGCAGTACTTC; CDR3aa: CASSQGDRIGDEQYF